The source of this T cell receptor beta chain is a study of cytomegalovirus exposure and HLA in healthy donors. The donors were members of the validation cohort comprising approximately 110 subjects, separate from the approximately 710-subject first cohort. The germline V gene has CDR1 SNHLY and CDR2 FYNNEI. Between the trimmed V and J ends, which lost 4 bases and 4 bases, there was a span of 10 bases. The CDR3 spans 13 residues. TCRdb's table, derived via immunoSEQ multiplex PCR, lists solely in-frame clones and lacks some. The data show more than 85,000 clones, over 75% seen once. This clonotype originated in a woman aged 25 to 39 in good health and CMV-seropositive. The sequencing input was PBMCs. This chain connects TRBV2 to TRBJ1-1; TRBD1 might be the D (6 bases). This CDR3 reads CASSVGASTEAFF. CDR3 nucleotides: TGTGCCAGCAGTGTGGGGGCTAGCACTGAAGCTTTCTTT.